The present TCR beta chain was sequenced within a study of cytomegalovirus exposure and HLA in healthy donors. Whole-study results and caveats: Later analysis indicated greater clonal expansion among HLA-associated TCR beta chains than among equally common other chains. Later analysis suggested most CMV-associated TCR beta chains were HLA-restricted.

Points on this clone: Its antigen is not known.

Researchers ran the PCR with 60 Vbeta and 13 Jbeta primers. The assay was immunoSEQ multiplex PCR, and TCRdb's table has in-frame clones only and misses some. The repertoire holds 170,000 or so clones, with 75% to 85% as singletons. This CDR3 is built from 15 residues. Germline assignment: CDR1 MNHNS and CDR2 SASEGT. The ends lost 0 bases at V and 6 bases at J; junction bases unmatched: 1. Source material: PBMCs. The receptor's source is a boy aged 5 to 17 in good health and CMV-seronegative. The rearrangement uses TRBV6-1 and TRBJ2-1, with 11 nucleotides matching TRBD2. The CDR3 DNA is TGTGCCAGCAGTGAAGCTAGCGGGGGGGCCAATGAGCAGTTCTTC. Protein sequence: CASSEASGGANEQFF.